The following is a TCR beta chain sequence with its context. The sample originates from a study of blood T cell repertoires in COVID-19. Study-wide background: Acute and convalescent COVID-19 specimens originated in the United States, Italy and Spain. The analysed material was cDNA or gDNA that came from T cells, B-cell-depleted T cells, or PBMCs.

Per the authors' pipeline: Nucleated cell counts were estimated from reference gene primer amplification. Assay used: immunoSEQ multiplex PCR; TCRdb lists only in-frame clones, some missing. V and J calls and clone size come straight from that table; D and trimming were deduced from the DNA. The profile shows about 49,000 clones, around 84% of them singletons. The CDR3 has 16 residues. Per the germline V gene, CDR1 is SGHNT and CDR2 is YYREEE (reference sequence). Trimming removed 2 bases at V and 5 bases at J, with 19 bases between. The chain employs TRBV5-4 and TRBJ2-5; D might be TRBD1 (6 bases). Sequencing was performed on peripheral blood. The sequence came from a man in his fifties or sixties with acute or convalescent COVID-19. CDR3 in amino acids: CASSLRTEPGTETQYF. The CDR3 bases are TGTGCCAGCAGCTTACGGACAGAACCTGGGACGGAGACCCAGTACTTC. The full variable domain, with the rest looked up from reference TRBV5-4 and TRBJ2-5, is ETGVTQSPTHLIKTRGQQVTLRCSSQSGHNTVSWYQQALGQGPQFIFQYYREEENGRGNFPPRFSGLQFPNYSSELNVNALELDDSALYLCASSLRTEPGTETQYFGPGTRLLVL.